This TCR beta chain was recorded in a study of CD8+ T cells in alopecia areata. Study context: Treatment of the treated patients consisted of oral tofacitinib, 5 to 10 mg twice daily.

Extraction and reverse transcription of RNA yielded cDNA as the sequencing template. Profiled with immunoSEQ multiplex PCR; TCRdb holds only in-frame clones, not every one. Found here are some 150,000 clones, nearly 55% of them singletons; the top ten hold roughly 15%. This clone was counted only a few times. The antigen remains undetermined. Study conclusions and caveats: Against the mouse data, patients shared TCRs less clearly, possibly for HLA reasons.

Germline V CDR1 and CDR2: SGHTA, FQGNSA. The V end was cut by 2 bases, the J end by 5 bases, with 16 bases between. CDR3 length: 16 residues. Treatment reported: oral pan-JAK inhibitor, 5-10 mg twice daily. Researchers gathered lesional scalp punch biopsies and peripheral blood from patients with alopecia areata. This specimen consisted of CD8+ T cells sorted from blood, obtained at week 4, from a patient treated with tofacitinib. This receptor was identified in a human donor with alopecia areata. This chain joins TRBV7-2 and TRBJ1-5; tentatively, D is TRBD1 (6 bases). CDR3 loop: CASSLILGALDQPQHF. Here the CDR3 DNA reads TGTGCCAGCAGCTTAATCTTGGGGGCCTTGGATCAGCCCCAGCATTTT.